These 25 T cell receptor beta chains came from one sample sequenced in a study of T cells expressing NK-cell markers. For each CDR3 protein, TCRdb gives one entry from its re-call of the 5' RACE reads, without DNA. The specimen's table records about 21,000 distinct CDR3 sequences. Source material: blood T cells: a sorted CD56 or NKG2C T cell subset, CD4+ or CD8+ T cells, or bulk PBMC T cells (not recorded which). The receptor source for this set is a man aged 18-75 years in good health.

The chain carries TRBV7-9 and TRBJ2-6. Looked up from germline, CDR1 is SEHNR and CDR2 is FQNEAQ (reference sequence). The CDR3 sequence is 16 residues long. CDR3 sequence: CASSLGQGPGANVLTF.

The rearrangement uses TRBV9 and TRBJ2-7; TCRdb's assignment of TRBD1 cannot be checked, as there is no DNA. Germline assignment: CDR1 SGDLS and CDR2 YYNGEE. This CDR3 region has 14 residues. The CDR3 protein is CASSANWGLGEQYF.

The J gene is TRBJ1-5, the V gene TRBV12-3 or TRBV12-4; TCRdb calls TRBD1, which cannot be checked without DNA. This CDR3 has 14 amino acids. This chain's CDR3 is CASRQGEGNQPQHF.

This chain uses TRBV11-1 with TRBJ2-1; the D call of TRBD1 rests on TCRdb alone, since no DNA is present to check it. The germline V gene encodes CDR1 SGHAT and CDR2 FQDESV (reference sequence). The CDR3 spans 17 residues. CDR3 loop: CASSQTGGASSYNEQFF.

The chain is built from TRBV12-3 or TRBV12-4 and TRBJ2-5; checking the TCRdb D call of TRBD1 is not possible without DNA. The CDR3 sequence is 16 residues long. CDR3 residues: CASSTQGQGSGETQYF.

The chain joins TRBV12-3 or TRBV12-4 to TRBJ2-3; without DNA, the TCRdb call of TRBD1 cannot be checked. This CDR3 is 15 amino acids long. CDR3 in amino acids: CASSPRRGSTDTQYF.

This chain uses TRBV5-1 with TRBJ1-3; TCRdb selects TRBD1, and the lack of DNA leaves this call unchecked. Germline loops: CDR1 SGHRS, CDR2 YFSETQ. This CDR3 is 17 amino acids long. The CDR3 region is CASSARTGGSSGNTIYF.

The genes are TRBV6-2 or TRBV6-3 and TRBJ2-7; there is no DNA to check the TCRdb D call of TRBD1. The CDR3 covers 18 residues. Looked up from germline, CDR1 is MNHEY and CDR2 is SVGEGT. CDR3 amino acids: CASGSWGAYSGTSYEQYF.

The chain combines TRBV29-1 with TRBJ1-1; the TRBD1 assignment by TCRdb is unverifiable without DNA. The CDR3 runs 19 residues. Germline CDR1 reads SQVTM; CDR2 reads ANQGSEA. Here the CDR3 reads CSVEDLISSRGDMNTEAFF.

This chain links TRBV7-6 with TRBJ1-1; TCRdb's D call, TRBD1, is unchecked because there is no DNA. CDR1 and CDR2 (germline): SGHVS, FNYEAQ. The CDR3 spans 13 residues. The CDR3 protein is CASSLDRDTEAFF.

V and J are TRBV20-1 and TRBJ2-5. Germline V gene data show CDR1 as DFQATT and CDR2 as SNEGSKA (reference sequence). The CDR3 runs 16 residues. This chain's CDR3 is CSARDLQTSSGETQYF.

The CDR3 region is CASKPSAEVNEQYF. V gene TRBV6-2 or TRBV6-3 combines with J gene TRBJ2-7; absent DNA, TCRdb's TRBD2 call cannot be checked. This CDR3 contains 14 residues. CDR1 is MNHEY and CDR2 is SVGEGT in the germline V gene.

This chain uses TRBV5-8 with TRBJ1-2; TCRdb selects TRBD1, and the lack of DNA leaves this call unchecked. Germline values: CDR1 SGHTS, CDR2 YDEGEE. The CDR3 runs 13 residues. CDR3 amino acids: CASTAGTRNGYTF.

CDR3: CASSLGGTDYGYTF. The chain joins TRBV12-3 or TRBV12-4 to TRBJ1-2. The CDR3 loop spans 14 amino acids.

The V and J genes are TRBV23-1 and TRBJ1-5; absent DNA, TCRdb's TRBD1 call cannot be checked. TRBV23-1 is given ORF status, its function remaining uncertain. This CDR3 has 16 residues. CDR3 loop: CASSPSYLRGYQPQHF.

V is TRBV15 and J is TRBJ2-6. CDR1 LNHNV and CDR2 YYDKDF come from the germline V gene (reference sequence). This CDR3 is built from 15 residues. CDR3 in amino acids: CATSRGGSGANVLTF.

The chain links TRBV19 to TRBJ2-1. The germline CDR1 and CDR2 sequences are LNHDA and SQIVND (reference sequence). The length of the CDR3 is 15 residues. This chain's CDR3 is CASSIDLGSYNEQFF.

This sequence joins TRBV5-3 and TRBJ1-6. TRBV5-3 belongs to the ORF category, with a function that is uncertain. The CDR3 length is 16 residues. The CDR3 sequence is CARSLQESSYNSPLHF.

The chain uses TRBV20-1 and TRBJ2-1; TCRdb calls TRBD1, which cannot be checked without DNA. The CDR3 is 14 residues long. In germline, CDR1 is DFQATT, CDR2 SNEGSKA (reference sequence). CDR3 residues: CSARESSGGQPPFF.

The genes are TRBV6-1 and TRBJ1-6; TCRdb's D call, TRBD1, is unchecked because there is no DNA. Germline CDR1 reads MNHNS; CDR2 reads SASEGT. This CDR3 is 16 amino acids long. The chain's CDR3 is CASSITGGVFNSPLHF.

The V gene is TRBV12-3 or TRBV12-4, the J gene TRBJ2-5; as DNA is missing, the TRBD1 call by TCRdb cannot be tested. CDR3 length equals 16 residues. CDR3: CASSLVLGGGQETQYF.

The chain uses TRBV3-1 and TRBJ2-1; TCRdb lists TRBD1, though no DNA is available to test this call. Per germline, CDR1 LGHDT and CDR2 YNNKEL (reference sequence). This CDR3 comprises 13 residues. The CDR3 is CASSFGQGNEQFF.

V and J are TRBV21-1 and TRBJ2-7. TRBV21-1 has pseudogene status. The CDR3 consists of 13 residues. CDR3 sequence reads: CASSKGSSYEQYF.

The V call is TRBV14, the J call TRBJ1-4; TCRdb lists TRBD1, though no DNA is available to test this call. Germline V gene lookup returns CDR1 SGHDN and CDR2 FVKESK. CDR3 length: 15 amino acids. CDR3 in amino acids: CASSQLRGSDEKLFF.

This chain links TRBV29-1 with TRBJ1-1; the TCRdb D gene call, TRBD1, has no DNA to confirm it. The CDR3 is 13 amino acids. Looked up from germline, CDR1 is SQVTM and CDR2 is ANQGSEA. CDR3 region: CSGWDPGRTEAFF.